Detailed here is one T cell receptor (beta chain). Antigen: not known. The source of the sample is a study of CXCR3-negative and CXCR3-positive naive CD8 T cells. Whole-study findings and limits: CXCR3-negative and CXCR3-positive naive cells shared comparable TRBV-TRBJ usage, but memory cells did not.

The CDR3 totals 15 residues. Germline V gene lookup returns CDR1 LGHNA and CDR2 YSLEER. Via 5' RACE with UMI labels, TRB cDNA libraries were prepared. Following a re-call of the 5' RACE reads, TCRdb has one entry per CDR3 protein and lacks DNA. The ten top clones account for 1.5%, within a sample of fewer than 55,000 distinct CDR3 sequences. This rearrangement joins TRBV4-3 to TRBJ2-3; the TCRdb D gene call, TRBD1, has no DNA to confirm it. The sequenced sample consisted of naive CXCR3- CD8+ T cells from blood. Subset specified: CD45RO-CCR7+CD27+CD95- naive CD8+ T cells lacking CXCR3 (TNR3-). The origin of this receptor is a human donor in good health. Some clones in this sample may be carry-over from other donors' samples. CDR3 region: CASSQEVRAQSKQYF.